The rows below give T cell receptor beta chains drawn from one sample of a study of T cells in Graves' hyperthyroidism and ophthalmopathy. From the multiplex PCR reads, TCRdb called clonotypes with MiXCR, one entry per CDR3 protein. The sample gives 650,000 to 700,000 distinct CDR3 sequences, about 18% of which show up once; around 15% is in the top ten. Material for sequencing was blood. The receptors shown here come from a man between 50 and 59 years old with Graves' hyperthyroidism. CDR3s include the opening cysteine and the closing phenylalanine or tryptophan. Fields, in order: V gene, clone size, J gene, D gene, CDR3 DNA, CDR3 protein. The D gene is left open where the match is weak. Clone size, where shown, is once, few, many, or a class for clones that have expanded.

>TRBV28|few|TRBJ2-3|TRBD1
TGTGCCAGCAGTTCCGCCACATATGACAGGGGGCGTTACGATATGCAGTATTTT
CASSSATYDRGRYDMQYF
>TRBV6-1|few|TRBJ2-1|.
TGTGCCAGCCAGTCTTGGGGGAACAATGAGCAGTTCTTC
CASQSWGNNEQFF
>TRBV6-1|few|TRBJ2-1|TRBD2
TGTGCCAGCAGTAGACGGGACTACTCCTACAATGAGCAGTTCTTC
CASSRRDYSYNEQFF
>TRBV4-2|.|TRBJ1-2|TRBD1
TGTGCCAGCAGCCAAGGTCAGGGACAGACCTATGGCTACACCTTC
CASSQGQGQTYGYTF
>TRBV14|.|TRBJ1-6|.
TGTGCCAGCAGCCAAGAATGGGGAGGTTATTCACCCCTCCACTTT
CASSQEWGGYSPLHF
>TRBV9|few|TRBJ1-1|TRBD1
TGTGCCAGCAGCGGCGGGACAGGGGCGTCTGAAGCTTTCTTT
CASSGGTGASEAFF
>TRBV28|.|TRBJ2-7|.
TGTGCCAGCCAAATAGGGCCCGGGGGAGCCCCCTACGAGCAGTACTTC
CASQIGPGGAPYEQYF
>TRBV4-1|.|TRBJ2-1|.
TGCGCCAGCAGCCAAGAGGGAGATTACAATGAGCAGTTCTTC
CASSQEGDYNEQFF
>TRBV24-1|many|TRBJ2-5|.
TGTGCCACCAGTGATTTGCGGTTCGGGGGAAAGGAGACCCAGTACTTC
CATSDLRFGGKETQYF
>TRBV30|.|TRBJ2-3|TRBD1
TGTGCCTGGAGCGCCGGGACAGTAAGCACAGATACGCAGTATTTT
CAWSAGTVSTDTQYF
>TRBV6-1|many|TRBJ2-7|.
TGTGCCAGCAGAGGAGGAACCTACGAGCAGTACTTC
CASRGGTYEQYF
>TRBV7-2|many|TRBJ2-5|.
TGTGCCAGCAGCCCCCGGCTAGCGACCCAGTACTTC
CASSPRLATQYF
>TRBV11-2|many|TRBJ2-3|.
TGTGCCAGCAGCTTTGGGTTGGGGGAGGCGGAAGATACGCAGTATTTT
CASSFGLGEAEDTQYF
>TRBV11-3|once|TRBJ2-2|.
TGTGCCAGCAGCTTACAGGGGTCGGTGAACACCGGGGAGCTGTTTTTT
CASSLQGSVNTGELFF
>TRBV7-9|many|TRBJ2-7|.
TGTGCCAGCAGCTTATCCAGGGGAAGGAGCTCCTACGAGCAGTACTTC
CASSLSRGRSSYEQYF
>TRBV29-1|many|TRBJ2-3|TRBD2
TGCAGCGTTGAAGGACTAGCGGTCCAACACACAGATACGCAGTATTTT
CSVEGLAVQHTDTQYF
>TRBV27|.|TRBJ2-1|TRBD2
TGTGCCAGCAGTCGTACCGGGACTAGCGTTTTAGATGAGCAGTTCTTC
CASSRTGTSVLDEQFF
>TRBV10-3|.|TRBJ2-7|.
TGTGCCATCAGTGAACGGCAGAACTACGAGCAGTACTTC
CAISERQNYEQYF
>TRBV9|few|TRBJ1-3|TRBD1
TGTGCCAGCAGCGGGGACAGGGCGATTTCTGGAAACACCATATATTTT
CASSGDRAISGNTIYF
>TRBV20-1|many|TRBJ2-7|.
TGCAGTGCTCCAAGCCAGGGCTCGGGCTCCTACGAGCAGTACTTC
CSAPSQGSGSYEQYF
>TRBV24-1|.|TRBJ2-1|.
TGTGCCACCGGGGGGATAGCCTGGGATGAGCAGTTCTTC
CATGGIAWDEQFF
>TRBV15|few|TRBJ1-1|.
TGTGCCACCAGCAGAGACAGGGGAGACACTGAAGCTTTCTTT
CATSRDRGDTEAFF
>TRBV6-5|.|TRBJ1-5|.
TGTGCCAGCAGTTACTCGAGACAGAATCAGCCCCAGCATTTT
CASSYSRQNQPQHF
>TRBV11-2|many|TRBJ2-3|.
TGTGCCAGCAGCCGTCCGACGGGCACAGATACGCAGTATTTT
CASSRPTGTDTQYF
>TRBV24-1|many|TRBJ2-7|.
TGTGCCACCAGTGATTCCGGGACTTCCACCTACGAGCAGTACTTC
CATSDSGTSTYEQYF
>TRBV10-2|few|TRBJ1-1|.
TGCGGCAGCAAGAACAGGGTGGAGGACACTGAAGCTTTCTTT
CGSKNRVEDTEAFF
>TRBV27|few|TRBJ2-7|.
TGTGCCAGCAGTTTAGGTGTCCGCCGGGAGGAGCAGTACTTC
CASSLGVRREEQYF
>TRBV28|few|TRBJ2-3|TRBD2
TGTGCCAGCGGACCGCTATACGGTCAGGGACTAGCATTAAACACAGATACGCAGTATTTT
CASGPLYGQGLALNTDTQYF
>TRBV28|many|TRBJ2-1|.
TGTGCCAGCAGTTTTCCGGACAGAGGGTACAATGAGCAGTTCTTC
CASSFPDRGYNEQFF
>TRBV28|many|TRBJ1-5|TRBD1
TGTGCCAGCAGTCGGGCCGACAGGGGGCTAGATCAGCCCCAGCATTTT
CASSRADRGLDQPQHF
>TRBV14|.|TRBJ2-1|.
TGTGCCAGCAGCCACGGAGGTCGCAATGAGCAGTTCTTC
CASSHGGRNEQFF
>TRBV11-2|many|TRBJ1-4|.
TGTGCCAGCAGCTTAGGCAGGGAGAGGGAAAAACTGTTTTTT
CASSLGREREKLFF
>TRBV10-2|many|TRBJ1-3|.
TGCGCCAGCACCCCCGTCGGGGGAGGAAACACCATATATTTT
CASTPVGGGNTIYF
>TRBV30|many|TRBJ2-5|TRBD2
TGTGCCTGGACACCGGGACTAGCGGGATCCTTGTACTTC
CAWTPGLAGSLYF
>TRBV18|many|TRBJ2-3|TRBD2
TGTGCCAGCTCCCTACCCTCTAGCGGGATGGAGGATACGCAGTATTTT
CASSLPSSGMEDTQYF
>TRBV10-3|.|TRBJ2-7|TRBD2
TGTGCCATCAGCTGGACTAGCGGGAGTGAGGGCGAGCAGTACTTC
CAISWTSGSEGEQYF
>TRBV19|many|TRBJ2-1|.
TGTGCCAGTAGTATATATGGTGGTAGCGTCTCCTACAATGAGCAGTTCTTC
CASSIYGGSVSYNEQFF
>TRBV7-6|many|TRBJ1-4|.
TGTGCCAGCAGCCCCCGGGGGACTAATGAAAAACTGTTTTTT
CASSPRGTNEKLFF
>TRBV6-6|many|TRBJ2-2|TRBD1
TGTGCCAGCAGTTACGACAGGGGGCGGGTGGGGGAGCTGTTTTTT
CASSYDRGRVGELFF
>TRBV6-5|few|TRBJ1-1|.
TGTGCCAGCAGTTACATCCCGACAGAAAACACTGAAGCTTTCTTT
CASSYIPTENTEAFF
>TRBV9|few|TRBJ1-2|.
TGTGCCAGCAGCCAGGACGGAAGAGCTAACTATGGCTACACCTTC
CASSQDGRANYGYTF
>TRBV24-1|few|TRBJ2-4|.
TGTGCCACCAGTGACCCTGGGACGCCGGGCAACATTCAGTACTTC
CATSDPGTPGNIQYF
>TRBV7-9|.|TRBJ2-1|TRBD2
TGTGCCAGCAGCATCGGACTAGCCCTCAATGAGCAGTTCTTC
CASSIGLALNEQFF
>TRBV6-5|many|TRBJ2-5|.
TGTGCCAGCAGTTACTCCGTGGGGGGCACAGAGACCCAGTACTTC
CASSYSVGGTETQYF
>TRBV12-3/TRBV12-4|few|TRBJ2-5|TRBD2
TGTGCCAGCAGTTTCGGGGATAGCGGGCAAGAGACCCAGTACTTC
CASSFGDSGQETQYF
>TRBV7-8|many|TRBJ1-1|.
TGTGCCAGCAGCGAATTAACAGGGAACACTGAAGCTTTCTTT
CASSELTGNTEAFF
>TRBV7-3|.|TRBJ1-2|TRBD1
TGTGCCAGCAGCACTACAGGGGGCGCCGGCTATGGCTACACCTTC
CASSTTGGAGYGYTF
>TRBV7-9|.|TRBJ2-7|TRBD2
TGTGCCAGCAGCTTAGAGGCTAGCGGGTCCTCCTACGAGCAGTACTTC
CASSLEASGSSYEQYF
>TRBV19|.|TRBJ2-3|TRBD2
TGTGCCAGTAGTAGGACTAGCGGAAGAAGCACAGATACGCAGTATTTT
CASSRTSGRSTDTQYF
>TRBV28|.|TRBJ1-2|.
TGTGCCAGCAGGACCGGGACGGTCGCCTATGGCTACACCTTC
CASRTGTVAYGYTF
>TRBV5-1|.|TRBJ2-7|TRBD1
TGCGCCAGTCGTGAACTGGGACAGCACTACGAGCAGTACTTC
CASRELGQHYEQYF
>TRBV6-1|many|TRBJ1-1|TRBD1
TGTGCCAGCAGTAGGACAGGGGCGAACACTGAAGCTTTCTTT
CASSRTGANTEAFF
>TRBV2|many|TRBJ1-1|TRBD1
TGTGCCAGCAGTACCGACAGGGCGGACACTGAAGCTTTCTTT
CASSTDRADTEAFF
>TRBV19|few|TRBJ2-2|.
TGTGCCAGTAGTAGCTTTTCGCGGCACGCGAACACCGGGGAGCTGTTTTTT
CASSSFSRHANTGELFF
>TRBV5-1|few|TRBJ1-2|.
TGCGCCAGCAGTTTTACGACACTGAACTATGGCTACACCTTC
CASSFTTLNYGYTF